This TCR beta chain was identified during a study of CD8 T cells in Susac syndrome. A quantity of about 0.45 to 1 ug RNA underwent reverse transcription using random hexamers. A single record per CDR3 protein comes from TCRdb applying MiXCR to the immunoSEQ multiplex PCR reads. The sample shows around 140,000 distinct CDR3 sequences, just under 95% of them seen only once. CDR1 and CDR2 from the germline V gene are SGHDT and YYEEEE. CDR3 length: 14 amino acids. The ends were cut back, 5 bases at V and 6 bases at J, with 17 bases in the middle. This TCR derives from a human donor with Susac syndrome. The chain combines TRBV5-6 with TRBJ1-1; D possibly corresponds to TRBD1 (5 bases). Sequences were obtained from CD4+ T cells from PBMCs. The CDR3 region is CASSFTGREAEAFF. Here the CDR3 DNA reads TGTGCCAGCAGTTTTACGGGACGTGAGGCTGAAGCTTTCTTT.